The 12 T cell receptor beta chains listed next were all sequenced from one sample in a study of blood T cell repertoires in COVID-19. Clones were read by immunoSEQ multiplex PCR, and TCRdb kept only the in-frame ones, dropping some. The data contain about 260,000 clones, about nine tenths of them seen just once; the ten biggest clones take up 0.87%. Sequences were obtained from PBMCs or T cells enriched from blood (not recorded which). The receptors originated from a man aged 45 to 65 who had been exposed to COVID-19.

This clone was detected once. This chain uses TRBV6-6 with TRBJ2-3; weak D call: TRBD1 (6 bases). The V gene lost 5 bases and the J gene lost 4 bases, with 16 bases spanning the gap. CDR1 is MNHNY, CDR2 SVGAGI, per germline (reference sequence). This CDR3 region has 15 residues. CDR3 in DNA: TGTGCCAGCAGTCCAGGGGCCGCCCTGGCAGATACGCAGTATTTT. This gives the protein CASSPGAALADTQYF.

The chain couples TRBV7-2 to TRBJ2-4; perhaps TRBD1 as D (5 bases). CDR1 and CDR2 (germline): SGHTA, FQGNSA. Trimming pared 5 bases from V and 2 bases from J, leaving 13 bases between. This CDR3 spans 15 amino acids. CDR3 protein: CASSLPGMTKNIQYF. The CDR3, as DNA: TGTGCCAGCAGCCTTCCAGGGATGACCAAAAACATTCAGTACTTC.

CDR3 residues: CASSWWDRMGTEAFF. For the CDR3, the DNA is TGTGCCAGCAGCTGGTGGGACAGGATGGGAACTGAAGCTTTCTTT. The chain joins TRBV5-6 to TRBJ1-1, with 8 bases fitting TRBD1. This CDR3 has 15 residues. CDR1 is SGHDT and CDR2 is YYEEEE in the germline V gene. The trim removed 3 bases at V and 5 bases at J, leaving 9 bases unmatched.

A single count supports this clone. The CDR3 sequence: CASSQSYNTEAFF. Here the CDR3 DNA reads TGTGCCAGCAGCCAGTCGTATAACACTGAAGCTTTCTTT. This chain joins TRBV14 and TRBJ1-1; D not resolved. V was shortened by 3 bases and J by 2 bases, with 7 bases between the two germline ends. The CDR3 is 13 residues long. Germline-derived CDR1 and CDR2 are SGHDN and FVKESK.

In DNA, the CDR3 is TGTGCCAGCAGAGGCAGGGGGCAAGGCACCGGGGAGCTGTTTTTT. Protein sequence: CASRGRGQGTGELFF. The rearrangement joins TRBV27 to TRBJ2-2; 8 bases map to TRBD1. Germline trimming cut 6 bases from V and 4 bases from J; bases unmatched to any gene: 7. There are 15 residues in the CDR3. Germline-derived CDR1 and CDR2 are MNHEY and SMNVEV (reference sequence).

This chain connects TRBV30 to TRBJ1-1; D not certain. This CDR3 is 13 amino acids long. Trimming took off 3 bases at V and 7 bases at J, with 15 bases between the two ends. Germline CDR1 is GTSNPN and CDR2 is SVGIG (reference sequence). The CDR3 here is CAWSLPTGNEAFF. The CDR3 nucleotides are TGTGCCTGGAGCCTCCCGACGGGGAATGAAGCTTTCTTT.

V gene TRBV10-1 combines with J gene TRBJ2-1; 10 positions match TRBD2. In germline, CDR1 is WNHNN, CDR2 SYGVQD (reference sequence). The CDR3 is 16 amino acids. V trimming: 5 bases; J trimming: 1 base; junction bases outside the gene matches: 5. The CDR3 coding sequence is TGCGCCAGCAGTCGGAATAGCGGGAGGTCCTACAATGAGCAGTTCTTC. Translating it yields CASSRNSGRSYNEQFF.

The gene calls are TRBV19 and TRBJ1-2; 7 bases are a match to TRBD1. Germline V CDR1 and CDR2: LNHDA, SQIVND (reference sequence). The CDR3 has 12 amino acids. V was clipped by 5 bases and J by 8 bases; unmatched bases: 5. The CDR3 nucleotides read TGTGCCAGTAGTGACAGGGTGGAAGGCTACACCTTC. This encodes CASSDRVEGYTF.

V gene TRBV14 combines with J gene TRBJ2-1, with 7 bases aligning to TRBD2. The CDR3 is made up of 15 amino acids. Trimming removed 7 bases from V and 10 bases from J; junction bases left unmatched: 16. CDR1 and CDR2 from the germline V gene are SGHDN and FVKESK. Here the CDR3 reads CASTPLGSGKLEQFF. CDR3 sequence (DNA): TGTGCCAGCACCCCCCTGGGGAGCGGGAAGTTGGAGCAGTTCTTC.

The genes are TRBV2 and TRBJ1-2; perhaps TRBD1 as D (6 bases). CDR3 length: 13 amino acids. With 7 bases removed from V and 8 bases from J, the gap between germline ends came to 17 bases. CDR1 and CDR2 (germline): SNHLY, FYNNEI. The CDR3 is CASKPGAHDGYTF. The CDR3 region has the DNA TGTGCCAGCAAGCCAGGGGCCCACGACGGCTACACCTTC.

The chain combines TRBV18 with TRBJ1-2; 8 bases map to TRBD1. The germline CDR1 and CDR2 sequences are KGHSH and LQKENI. Trimming cost V 2 bases and J 3 bases; bases outside gene matches: 5. The CDR3 has 15 residues. Written as DNA, the CDR3 is TGTGCCAGCTCACCAGGACAGGGAGCTTACTATGGCTACACCTTC. It encodes CASSPGQGAYYGYTF.

The J gene is TRBJ2-1, the V gene TRBV9; a possible D gene is TRBD2 (6 bases). Germline CDR1 is SGDLS and CDR2 is YYNGEE. Trimming left V 0 bases short and J 6 bases short, with 10 bases between. The CDR3 runs 14 residues. CDR3: CASSVVTSSNEQFF. DNA for the CDR3: TGTGCCAGCAGCGTAGTGACTAGTAGCAATGAGCAGTTCTTC.